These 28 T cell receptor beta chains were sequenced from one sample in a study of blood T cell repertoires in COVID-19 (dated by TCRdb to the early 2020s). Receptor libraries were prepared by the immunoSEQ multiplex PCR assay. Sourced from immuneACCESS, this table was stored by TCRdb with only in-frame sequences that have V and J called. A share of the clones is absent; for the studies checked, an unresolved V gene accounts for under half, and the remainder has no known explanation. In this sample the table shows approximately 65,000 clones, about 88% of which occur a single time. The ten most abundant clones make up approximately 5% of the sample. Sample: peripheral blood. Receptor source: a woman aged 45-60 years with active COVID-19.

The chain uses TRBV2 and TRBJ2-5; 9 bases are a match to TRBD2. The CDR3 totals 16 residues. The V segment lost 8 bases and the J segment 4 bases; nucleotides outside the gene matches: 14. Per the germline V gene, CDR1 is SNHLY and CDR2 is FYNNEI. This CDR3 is CASGGIAGVSGETQYF. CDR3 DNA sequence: TGTGCCAGCGGGGGAATAGCGGGAGTATCAGGAGAGACCCAGTACTTC.

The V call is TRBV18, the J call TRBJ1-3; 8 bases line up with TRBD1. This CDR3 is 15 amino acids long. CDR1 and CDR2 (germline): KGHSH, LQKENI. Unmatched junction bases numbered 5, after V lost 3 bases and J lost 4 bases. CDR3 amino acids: CASSPSGGPGNTIYF. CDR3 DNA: TGTGCCAGCTCACCCTCAGGGGGCCCGGGAAACACCATATATTTT.

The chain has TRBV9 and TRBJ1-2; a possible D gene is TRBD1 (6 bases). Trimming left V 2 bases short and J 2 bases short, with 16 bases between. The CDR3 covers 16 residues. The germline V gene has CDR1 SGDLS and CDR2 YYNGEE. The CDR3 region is CASSVNPWTANYGYTF. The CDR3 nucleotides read TGTGCCAGCAGCGTCAACCCCTGGACAGCCAACTATGGCTACACCTTC.

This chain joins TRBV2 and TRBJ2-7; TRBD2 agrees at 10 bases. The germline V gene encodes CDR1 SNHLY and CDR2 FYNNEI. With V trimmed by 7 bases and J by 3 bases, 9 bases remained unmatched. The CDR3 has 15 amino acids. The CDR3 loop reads CASMGLAINSYEQYF. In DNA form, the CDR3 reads TGTGCCAGCATGGGACTAGCGATTAACAGCTACGAGCAGTACTTC.

CDR3 loop: CASSSQGFPNQPQHF. The DNA of the CDR3 is TGTGCCAGCAGTTCACAGGGATTTCCCAATCAGCCCCAGCATTTT. V and J are TRBV11-2 and TRBJ1-5, with TRBD1 as a possible D gene (6 bases). Germline CDR1 SGHAT, CDR2 FQNNGV. With 6 bases removed from V and 3 bases from J, the gap between germline ends came to 15 bases. The CDR3 covers 15 residues. Full variable domain (outside the CDR3, taken from reference TRBV11-2 and TRBJ1-5): EAGVAQSPRYKIIEKRQSVAFWCNPISGHATLYWYQQILGQGPKLLIQFQNNGVVDDSQLPKDRFSAERLKGVDSTLKIQPAKLEDSAVYLCASSSQGFPNQPQHFGDGTRLSIL.

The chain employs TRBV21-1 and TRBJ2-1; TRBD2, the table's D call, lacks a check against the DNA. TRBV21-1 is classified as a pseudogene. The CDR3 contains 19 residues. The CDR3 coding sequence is TGTGCCAGCAGCAAGTCCCGGGACAGCGGGAGTCTCTCCTACAATGAGCAGTTCTTC. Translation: CASSKSRDSGSLSYNEQFF.

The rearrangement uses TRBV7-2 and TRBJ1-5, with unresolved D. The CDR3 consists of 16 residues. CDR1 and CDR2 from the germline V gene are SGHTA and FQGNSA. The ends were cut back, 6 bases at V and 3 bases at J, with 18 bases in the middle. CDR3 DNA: TGTGCCAGCAGTTCCACCGGGAGACGGCTCAATCAGCCCCAGCATTTT. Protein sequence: CASSSTGRRLNQPQHF.

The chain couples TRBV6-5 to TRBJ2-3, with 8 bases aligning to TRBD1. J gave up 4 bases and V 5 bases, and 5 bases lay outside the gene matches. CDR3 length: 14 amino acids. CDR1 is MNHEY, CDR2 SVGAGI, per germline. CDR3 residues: CASSNRQGSDTQYF. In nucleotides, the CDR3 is TGTGCCAGCAGTAACCGACAGGGGTCAGATACGCAGTATTTT.

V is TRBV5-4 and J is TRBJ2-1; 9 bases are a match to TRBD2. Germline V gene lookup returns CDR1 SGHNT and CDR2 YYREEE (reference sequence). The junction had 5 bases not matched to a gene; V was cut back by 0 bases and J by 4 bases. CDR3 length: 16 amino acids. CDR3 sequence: CASSLVSGRGYNEQFF. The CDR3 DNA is TGTGCCAGCAGCTTGGTTAGCGGGAGAGGGTACAATGAGCAGTTCTTC.

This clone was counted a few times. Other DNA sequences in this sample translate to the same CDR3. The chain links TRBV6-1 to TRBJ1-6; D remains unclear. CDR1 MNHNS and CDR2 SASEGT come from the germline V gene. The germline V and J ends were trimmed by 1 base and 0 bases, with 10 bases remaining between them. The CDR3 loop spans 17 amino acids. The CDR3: CASSEVGGSSYNSPLHF. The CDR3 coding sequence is TGTGCCAGCAGTGAAGTTGGAGGGAGCTCCTATAATTCACCCCTCCACTTT.

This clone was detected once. The CDR3 DNA sequence: TGTGCCTGGAGCGAAGGAGGGTCTGGAAACACCATATATTTT. It encodes CAWSEGGSGNTIYF. This rearrangement joins TRBV30 to TRBJ1-3; no clear D gene. V was clipped by 3 bases and J by 1 base, with 10 bases between them. This CDR3 has 14 residues. CDR1 GTSNPN and CDR2 SVGIG come from the germline V gene (reference sequence).

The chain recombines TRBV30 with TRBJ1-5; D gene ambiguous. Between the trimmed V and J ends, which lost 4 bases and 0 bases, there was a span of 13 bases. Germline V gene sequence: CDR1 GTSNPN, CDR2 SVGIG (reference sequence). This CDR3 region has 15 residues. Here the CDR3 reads CAWKDQDYSNQPQHF. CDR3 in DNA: TGTGCCTGGAAAGACCAGGACTATAGCAATCAGCCCCAGCATTTT.

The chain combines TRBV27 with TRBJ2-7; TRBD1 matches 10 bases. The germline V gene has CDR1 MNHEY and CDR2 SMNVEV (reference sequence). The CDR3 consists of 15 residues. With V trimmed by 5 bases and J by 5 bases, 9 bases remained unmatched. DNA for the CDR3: TGTGCCAGCAGTCCATGGGGGACAGGGGTCGACGAGCAGTACTTC. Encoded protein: CASSPWGTGVDEQYF.

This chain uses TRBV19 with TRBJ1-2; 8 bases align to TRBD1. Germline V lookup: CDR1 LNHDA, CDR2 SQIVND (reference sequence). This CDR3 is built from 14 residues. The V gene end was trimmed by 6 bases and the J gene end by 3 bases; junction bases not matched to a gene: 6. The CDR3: CASSPDRVDYGYTF. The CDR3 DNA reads TGTGCCAGTAGCCCGGACAGGGTGGACTATGGCTACACCTTC. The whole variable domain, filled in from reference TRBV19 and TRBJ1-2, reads DGGITQSPKYLFRKEGQNVTLSCEQNLNHDAMYWYRQDPGQGLRLIYYSQIVNDFQKGDIAEGYSVSREKKESFPLTVTSAQKNPTAFYLCASSPDRVDYGYTFGSGTRLTVV.

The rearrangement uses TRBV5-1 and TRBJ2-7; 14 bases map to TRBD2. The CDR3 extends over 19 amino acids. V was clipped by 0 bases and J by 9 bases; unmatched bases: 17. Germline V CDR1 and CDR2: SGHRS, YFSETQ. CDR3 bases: TGCGCCAGCAGCTTGGCACCGGGACTAGCGGGAGTTTTGACGTCGAGGCAGTACTTC. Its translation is CASSLAPGLAGVLTSRQYF.

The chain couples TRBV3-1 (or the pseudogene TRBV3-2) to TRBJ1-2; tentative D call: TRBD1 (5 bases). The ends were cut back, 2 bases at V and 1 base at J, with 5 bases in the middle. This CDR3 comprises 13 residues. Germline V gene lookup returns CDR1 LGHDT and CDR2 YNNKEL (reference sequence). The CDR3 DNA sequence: TGTGCCAGCAGCCAACAGGGTAACTATGGCTACACCTTC. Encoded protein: CASSQQGNYGYTF.

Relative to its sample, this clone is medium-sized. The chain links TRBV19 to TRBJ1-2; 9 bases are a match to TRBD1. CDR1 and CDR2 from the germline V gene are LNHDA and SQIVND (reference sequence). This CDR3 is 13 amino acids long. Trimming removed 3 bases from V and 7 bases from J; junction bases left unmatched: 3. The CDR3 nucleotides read TGTGCCAGTAGTATTTTACAGGGGGCTGGCTACACCTTC. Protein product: CASSILQGAGYTF.

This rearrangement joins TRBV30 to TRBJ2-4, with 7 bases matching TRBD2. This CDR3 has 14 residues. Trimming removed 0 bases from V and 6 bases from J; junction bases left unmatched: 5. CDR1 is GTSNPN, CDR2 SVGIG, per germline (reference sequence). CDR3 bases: TGTGCCTGGAGTGTGGGAGGGTGGGTAAACATTCAGTACTTC. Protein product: CAWSVGGWVNIQYF. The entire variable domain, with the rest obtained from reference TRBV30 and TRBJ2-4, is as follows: SQTIHQWPATLVQPVGSPLSLECTVEGTSNPNLYWYRQAAGRGLQLLFYSVGIGQISSEVPQNLSASRPQDRQFILSSKKLLLSDSGFYLCAWSVGGWVNIQYFGAGTRLSVL.

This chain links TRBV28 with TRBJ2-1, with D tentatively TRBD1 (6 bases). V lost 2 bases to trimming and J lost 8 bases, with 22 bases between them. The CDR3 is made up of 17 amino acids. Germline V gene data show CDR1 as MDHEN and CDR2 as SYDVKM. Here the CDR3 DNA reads TGTGCCAGCAGTTTAATTGTGGGACACCCTAGGTACCATGAGCAGTTCTTC. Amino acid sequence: CASSLIVGHPRYHEQFF.

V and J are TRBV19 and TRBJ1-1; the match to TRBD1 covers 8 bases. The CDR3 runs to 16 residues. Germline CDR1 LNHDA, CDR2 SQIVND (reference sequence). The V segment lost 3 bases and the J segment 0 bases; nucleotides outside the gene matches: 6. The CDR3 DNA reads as TGTGCCAGTAGTATCGGACAGGGAAAAATGAACACTGAAGCTTTCTTT. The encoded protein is CASSIGQGKMNTEAFF. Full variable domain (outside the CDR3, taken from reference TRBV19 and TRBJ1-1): DGGITQSPKYLFRKEGQNVTLSCEQNLNHDAMYWYRQDPGQGLRLIYYSQIVNDFQKGDIAEGYSVSREKKESFPLTVTSAQKNPTAFYLCASSIGQGKMNTEAFFGQGTRLTVV.

The CDR3 spells CASSLAGRDSQPQHF. The CDR3 region has the DNA TGCGCCAGCAGCTTGGCCGGCAGGGATTCTCAGCCCCAGCATTTT. The chain recombines TRBV5-1 with TRBJ1-5; D might be TRBD1 (5 bases). Germline assignment: CDR1 SGHRS and CDR2 YFSETQ. The ends were cut back, 0 bases at V and 6 bases at J, with 13 bases in the middle. The CDR3 totals 15 residues.

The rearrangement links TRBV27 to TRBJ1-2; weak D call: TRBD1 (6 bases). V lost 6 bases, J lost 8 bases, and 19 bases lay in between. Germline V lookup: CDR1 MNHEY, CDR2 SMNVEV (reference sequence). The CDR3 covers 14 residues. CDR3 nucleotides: TGTGCCAGCAGCCCCGCGGACAGTCGCCGGGGCTACACCTTC. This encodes CASSPADSRRGYTF.

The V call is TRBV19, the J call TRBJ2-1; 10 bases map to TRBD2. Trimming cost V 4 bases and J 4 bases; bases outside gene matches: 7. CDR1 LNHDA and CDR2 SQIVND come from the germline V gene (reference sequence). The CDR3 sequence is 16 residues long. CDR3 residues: CASSTGTSVNYNEQFF. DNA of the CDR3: TGTGCCAGTAGTACGGGGACTAGCGTGAATTACAATGAGCAGTTCTTC.

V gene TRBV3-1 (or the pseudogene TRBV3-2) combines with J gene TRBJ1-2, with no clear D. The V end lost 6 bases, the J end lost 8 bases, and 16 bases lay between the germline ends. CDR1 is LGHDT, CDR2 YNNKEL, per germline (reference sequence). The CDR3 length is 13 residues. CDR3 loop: CASSPAASRGYTF. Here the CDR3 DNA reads TGTGCCAGCAGTCCTGCCGCCTCGCGGGGCTACACCTTC.

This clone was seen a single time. The CDR3 DNA sequence: TGTGCCAGCAGCTTCGGACAAATCTATGGCTACACCTTC. Its protein is CASSFGQIYGYTF. The V and J genes are TRBV11-2 and TRBJ1-2; a possible D gene is TRBD1 (5 bases). Trimming took 3 bases from V and 4 from J, leaving 9 bases between them. The CDR3 runs to 13 residues. CDR1 and CDR2 from the germline V gene are SGHAT and FQNNGV.

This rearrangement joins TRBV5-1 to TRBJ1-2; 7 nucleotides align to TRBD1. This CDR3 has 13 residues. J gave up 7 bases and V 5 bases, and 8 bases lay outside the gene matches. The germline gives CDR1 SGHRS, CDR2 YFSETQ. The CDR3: CASSTGDIGGYTF. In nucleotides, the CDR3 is TGCGCCAGCAGTACAGGGGATATCGGTGGCTACACCTTC.

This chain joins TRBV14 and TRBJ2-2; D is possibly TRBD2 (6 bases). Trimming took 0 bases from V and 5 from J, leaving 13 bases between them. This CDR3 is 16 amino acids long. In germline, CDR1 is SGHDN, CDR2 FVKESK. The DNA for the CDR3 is TGTGCCAGCAGCCAAGAGGCGGGAATAGGGACCGGGGAGCTGTTTTTT. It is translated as CASSQEAGIGTGELFF.

This chain's CDR3 is CASSEDRGSSDNEQFF. The CDR3 DNA reads TGTGCCAGCAGTGAAGATCGAGGAAGTAGCGACAATGAGCAGTTCTTC. V usage is TRBV2 and J usage is TRBJ2-1, with a tentative D call TRBD2 (5 bases). This CDR3 contains 16 residues. Trimming cost V 1 base and J 5 bases, with 15 bases left between them. Looked up from germline, CDR1 is SNHLY and CDR2 is FYNNEI.